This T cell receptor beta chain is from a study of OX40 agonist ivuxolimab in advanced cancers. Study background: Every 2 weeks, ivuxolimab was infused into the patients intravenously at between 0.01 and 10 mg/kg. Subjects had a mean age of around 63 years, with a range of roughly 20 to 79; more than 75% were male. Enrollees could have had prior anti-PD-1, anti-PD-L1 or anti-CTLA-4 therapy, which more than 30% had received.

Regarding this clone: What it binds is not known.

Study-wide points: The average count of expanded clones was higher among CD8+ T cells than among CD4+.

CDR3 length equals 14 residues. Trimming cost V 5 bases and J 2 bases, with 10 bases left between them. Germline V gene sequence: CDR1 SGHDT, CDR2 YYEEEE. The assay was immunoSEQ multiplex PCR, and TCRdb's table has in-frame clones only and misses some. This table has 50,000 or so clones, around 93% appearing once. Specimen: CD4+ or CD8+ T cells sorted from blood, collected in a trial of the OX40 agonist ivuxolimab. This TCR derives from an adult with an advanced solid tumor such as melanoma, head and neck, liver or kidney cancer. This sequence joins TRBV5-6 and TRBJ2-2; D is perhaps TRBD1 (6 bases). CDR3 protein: CASSSDRNTGELFF. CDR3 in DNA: TGTGCCAGCAGTTCGGACAGAAACACCGGGGAGCTGTTTTTT.